Below are 17 T cell receptor beta chains sequenced from a single sample in a study of T cells in Graves' hyperthyroidism and ophthalmopathy. RNA transcripts were the template for amplifying TCR beta CDR3 regions. Researchers ran a first-round RT-PCR on the TCR CDR3 using the HTBI primer set. Each CDR3 protein gets one entry after TCRdb re-called the multiplex PCR reads with MiXCR. The sample shows 650,000 to 850,000 distinct CDR3 sequences, 15% to 20% of them seen only once. Sequencing was done on a sample of blood. The receptors here all came from a woman in her forties or fifties with Graves' hyperthyroidism that later progressed to Graves' ophthalmopathy.

This clonotype was detected only once. A much larger clone is a single base away; this may be a read error. This chain connects TRBV20-1 to TRBJ2-3; 8 positions agree with TRBD2. Germline loops: CDR1 DFQATT, CDR2 SNEGSKA (reference sequence). This CDR3 comprises 17 residues. The CDR3 is CSARDLLWRGDTDTRYF. DNA of the CDR3: TGCAGTGCTAGAGATCTCCTCTGGCGGGGGGACACAGATACGCGGTATTTT.

The sample holds many counts of this clonotype. The chain carries TRBV20-1 and TRBJ2-7, with 9 bases lining up with TRBD2. J gave up 4 bases and V 2 bases, and 9 bases lay outside the gene matches. Looked up from germline, CDR1 is DFQATT and CDR2 is SNEGSKA (reference sequence). This CDR3 comprises 15 residues. The CDR3 spells CSARLAGRSHYEQYF. The CDR3 coding sequence is TGCAGTGCTAGACTAGCGGGGCGGAGCCATTACGAGCAGTACTTC.

Concerning this clonotype: A read error may account for a junction end that differs from germline. The J gene is TRBJ2-3, the V gene TRBV4-1; TRBD2 matches at 12 bases. The germline CDR1 and CDR2 sequences are MGHRA and YSYEKL. CDR3 length: 19 amino acids. DNA for the CDR3: TGTGCCAGCAGCCAAGATCGGCTAGCGGGGGGGCCGGGTTCAGATACGCAGTATTTT. It codes for CASSQDRLAGGPGSDTQYF.

This chain uses TRBV18 with TRBJ2-1, with 9 bases fitting TRBD1. The CDR3 spans 13 residues. Germline CDR1 and CDR2: KGHSH and LQKENI. V shed 6 bases and J 9 bases; nucleotides not matched to a gene: 6. The CDR3 sequence is CASSRTGAGEQFF. DNA of the CDR3: TGTGCCAGCTCGCGGACAGGGGCGGGTGAGCAGTTCTTC.

The rearrangement links TRBV18 to TRBJ2-7, with D tentatively TRBD1 (5 bases). The V end lost 1 base, the J end lost 1 base, and 11 bases lay between the germline ends. CDR1 is KGHSH, CDR2 LQKENI, per germline. The CDR3 runs to 15 residues. The DNA of the CDR3 is TGTGCCAGCTCACCACGAGTAGGGGCGTCCTACGAGCAGTACTTC. Encoded protein: CASSPRVGASYEQYF.

V gene TRBV29-1 combines with J gene TRBJ2-6; D could derive from TRBD1 or TRBD2 (5 bases each). V lost 4 bases and J lost 4, with 14 bases in between. This CDR3 is built from 15 residues. Germline V gives CDR1 SQVTM, CDR2 ANQGSEA. This CDR3 is CSVASGTPGANVLTF. Written as DNA, the CDR3 is TGCAGCGTTGCATCAGGGACCCCCGGGGCCAACGTCCTGACTTTC.

In its sample, this clonotype was seen a few times. The chain uses TRBV6-1 and TRBJ1-4; weak D call: TRBD1 (5 bases). V lost 4 bases, J lost 7 bases, and 16 bases lay in between. Per germline, CDR1 MNHNS and CDR2 SASEGT. The CDR3 loop spans 15 amino acids. The CDR3 sequence: CASSGGGPLGEKLFF. The CDR3 nucleotides read TGTGCCAGCAGTGGCGGGGGACCCTTAGGTGAAAAACTGTTTTTT.

J is TRBJ2-5 and V is TRBV6-2 or TRBV6-3; TRBD1 is a possible D gene (5 bases). Germline CDR1 and CDR2: MNHEY and SVGEGT. V shed 6 bases and J shed 2 bases, with 16 bases lying between them. The CDR3 is 15 amino acids. The CDR3 reads CASSLSRQTQETQYF. DNA for the CDR3: TGTGCCAGCAGCCTATCCAGACAGACGCAAGAGACCCAGTACTTC.

This clonotype occurred a few times. This sequence joins TRBV6-1 and TRBJ1-5; D is unclear. The germline gives CDR1 MNHNS, CDR2 SASEGT. The V and J ends lost 4 bases and 9 bases respectively, with 1 base between them. The CDR3 totals 9 residues. CDR3 protein: CASSGPQHF. CDR3 nucleotide sequence: TGTGCCAGCAGTGGGCCCCAGCATTTT.

The rearrangement uses TRBV14 and TRBJ2-7; D is uncertain. CDR3 size: 13 residues. Per the germline V gene, CDR1 is SGHDN and CDR2 is FVKESK. V lost 1 base to trimming and J lost 4 bases, with 8 bases between them. CDR3 sequence: CASSQGVEYEQYF. As DNA, the CDR3 is TGTGCCAGCAGCCAAGGGGTGGAGTACGAGCAGTACTTC.

Only a few counts were recorded for this clonotype. The chain joins TRBV11-3 to TRBJ2-1, with D perhaps TRBD2 (7 bases). CDR1 and CDR2 (germline): SGHNT, YENEEA. The CDR3 is 14 amino acids. Trimming pared 11 bases from V and 2 bases from J, leaving 16 bases between. The CDR3 is CASQGGGAYNEQFF. Written as DNA, the CDR3 is TGTGCCTCCCAAGGGGGGGGTGCCTACAATGAGCAGTTCTTC.

The chain carries TRBV7-9 and TRBJ2-1; D perhaps matches TRBD2 (6 bases). In germline, CDR1 is SEHNR, CDR2 FQNEAQ (reference sequence). V was cut by 5 bases and J by 0 bases, with 11 bases left in between. This CDR3 is built from 15 residues. The DNA for the CDR3 is TGTGCCAGCAGCCCGGGGGTCAGCTCCTACAATGAGCAGTTCTTC. It specifies CASSPGVSSYNEQFF.

This clonotype has just a few counts. An end of the junction does not agree with germline; a read error may underlie this. This chain uses TRBV19 with TRBJ2-7; D unclear. Per germline, CDR1 LNHDA and CDR2 SQIVND (reference sequence). The CDR3 covers 13 residues. The CDR3 protein is CSSSIDRDYEQYF. The CDR3 DNA follows: TGTTCCAGTAGTATAGATCGTGACTACGAGCAGTACTTC.

The V call is TRBV20-1, the J call TRBJ2-2; D remains unclear. Trimming stripped 6 bases from V and 4 bases from J, with 6 bases between. The CDR3 is made up of 11 amino acids. CDR1 is DFQATT, CDR2 SNEGSKA, per germline (reference sequence). This chain's CDR3 is CSAMVTGELFF. The CDR3 DNA sequence: TGCAGTGCGATGGTCACCGGGGAGCTGTTTTTT.

This chain uses TRBV12-3 or TRBV12-4 with TRBJ2-5, with 10 bases identical to TRBD2. Losses at the gene ends were 1 base for V and 2 bases for J; bases not matched to a gene: 10. This CDR3 comprises 18 residues. For the CDR3, the DNA is TGTGCCAGCAGTTTAGGAATAGCGGGGGGAAACCCACAAGAGACCCAGTACTTC. This sequence encodes CASSLGIAGGNPQETQYF.

The chain employs TRBV6-1 and TRBJ2-3, with 8 bases lining up with TRBD1. This CDR3 contains 15 residues. V trimming: 5 bases; J trimming: 0 bases; junction bases outside the gene matches: 4. Germline-derived CDR1 and CDR2 are MNHNS and SASEGT. The DNA for the CDR3 is TGTGCCAGCAGTCAGGGGGCGTCTAGCACAGATACGCAGTATTTT. Translating gives CASSQGASSTDTQYF.

The chain joins TRBV9 to TRBJ2-3; the match to TRBD1 covers 7 bases. There are 15 residues in the CDR3. V dropped 4 bases and J dropped 10; count of bases not matched to a gene: 15. Germline CDR1 is SGDLS and CDR2 is YYNGEE. This CDR3 reads CASSPNRLTGSAQYF. CDR3 in DNA: TGTGCCAGCAGCCCAAACCGCTTGACAGGGTCTGCGCAGTATTTT.